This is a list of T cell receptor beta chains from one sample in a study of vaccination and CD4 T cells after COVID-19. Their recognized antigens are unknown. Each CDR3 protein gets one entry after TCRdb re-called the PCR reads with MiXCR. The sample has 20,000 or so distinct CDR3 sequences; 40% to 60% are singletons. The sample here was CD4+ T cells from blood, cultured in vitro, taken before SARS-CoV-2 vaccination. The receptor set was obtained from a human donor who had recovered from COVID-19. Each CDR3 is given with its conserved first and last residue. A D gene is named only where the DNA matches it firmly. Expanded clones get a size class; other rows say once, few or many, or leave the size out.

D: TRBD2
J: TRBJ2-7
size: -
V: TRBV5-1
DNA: TGCGCCAGCAGCGTGGAGTTAGCGGGGAGCTACGAGCAGTACTTC
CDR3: CASSVELAGSYEQYF

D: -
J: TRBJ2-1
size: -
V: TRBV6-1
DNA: TGTGCCAGCAGGCTAGCGAGCCAATATGAGCAGTTCTTC
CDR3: CASRLASQYEQFF

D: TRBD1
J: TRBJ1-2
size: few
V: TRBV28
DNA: TGTGCCAGCAGTCTCCGACAGGGGTGGCTCTATGGCTACACCTTC
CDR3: CASSLRQGWLYGYTF

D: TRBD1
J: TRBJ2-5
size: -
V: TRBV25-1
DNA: TGTGCCAGCAGTGATAGGGACAGGGCTACACAAGAGACCCAGTACTTC
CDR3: CASSDRDRATQETQYF

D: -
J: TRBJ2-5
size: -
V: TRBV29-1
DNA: TGCAGCGTCGCACAAGGAGGGGGTGAGATCCAGGAGACCCAGTACTTC
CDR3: CSVAQGGGEIQETQYF

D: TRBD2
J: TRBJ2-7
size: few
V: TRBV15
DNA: TGTGCCACCAGCGCGACTAGCGTCGGCCACGAGCAGTACTTC
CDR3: CATSATSVGHEQYF

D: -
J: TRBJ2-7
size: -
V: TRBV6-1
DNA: TGTGCCAGCAGTGGTCGCCAGAGGGACGAGCAGTACTTC
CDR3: CASSGRQRDEQYF

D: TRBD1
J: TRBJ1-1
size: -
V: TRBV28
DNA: TGTGCCAGCAGATCCGGACAGGGAGGGAAAACTGAAGCTTTCTTT
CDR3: CASRSGQGGKTEAFF

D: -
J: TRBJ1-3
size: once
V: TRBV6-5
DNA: TGTGCCAGCAGTTACAGGGCAGGGACTGGAAACACCATATATTTT
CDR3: CASSYRAGTGNTIYF

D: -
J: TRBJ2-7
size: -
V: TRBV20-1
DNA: TGCAGTGCCTCGCCTGTCGCGGGATTTATCAACGAGCAGTACTTC
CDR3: CSASPVAGFINEQYF

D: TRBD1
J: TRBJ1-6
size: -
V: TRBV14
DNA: TGTGCCAGCAGCCAAGCGGACAGGGTGTTGAGTTCACCCCTCCACTTT
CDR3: CASSQADRVLSSPLHF

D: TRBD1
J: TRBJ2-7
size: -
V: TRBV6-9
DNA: TGTGCCAGCAGCGCGAACAGGGGCAATCCCTACGAGCAGTACTTC
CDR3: CASSANRGNPYEQYF

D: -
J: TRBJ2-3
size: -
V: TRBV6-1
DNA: TGTGCCAGCAGTGAGCAGTTTACAGACACAGATACGCAGTATTTT
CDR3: CASSEQFTDTDTQYF

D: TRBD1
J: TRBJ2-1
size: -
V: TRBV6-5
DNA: TGTGCCAGCAGTTACGGGACAGGGGAGCAGTTCTTC
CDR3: CASSYGTGEQFF

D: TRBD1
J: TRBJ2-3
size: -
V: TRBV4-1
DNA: TGCGCCAGCAAGGAAGTCATTGGGCAGGGGGCAGCAGATACGCAGTATTTT
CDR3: CASKEVIGQGAADTQYF

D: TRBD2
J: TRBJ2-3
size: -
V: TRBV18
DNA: TGTGCCAGCTCACCAAGACTAGCGCCACGCACAGATACGCAGTATTTT
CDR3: CASSPRLAPRTDTQYF

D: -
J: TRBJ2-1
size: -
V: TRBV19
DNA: TGTGCCAGTAGTATAGCCCGCGGACAGTACAATGAGCAGTTCTTC
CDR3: CASSIARGQYNEQFF

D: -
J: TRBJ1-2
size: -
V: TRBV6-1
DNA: TGTGCCAGCAGGACTGGACAGCTCCTATATGGCTACACCTTC
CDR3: CASRTGQLLYGYTF

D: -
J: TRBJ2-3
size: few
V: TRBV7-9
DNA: TGTGCCAGCAGCTCCAGAACATCCACAGATACGCAGTATTTT
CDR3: CASSSRTSTDTQYF

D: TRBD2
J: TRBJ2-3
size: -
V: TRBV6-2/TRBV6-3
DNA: TGTGCCAGCAGGCCCCCGGGACTAGCGCGCTCTAGCACAGATACGCAGTATTTT
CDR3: CASRPPGLARSSTDTQYF

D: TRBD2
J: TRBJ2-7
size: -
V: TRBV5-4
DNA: TGTGCCAGCAGTCGCCGGACTAGCGGGAGCCACGAGCAGTACTTC
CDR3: CASSRRTSGSHEQYF

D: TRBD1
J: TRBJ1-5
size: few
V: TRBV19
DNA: TGTGCCAGTAGTCCCAGACAGGGCTACAATCAGCCCCAGCATTTT
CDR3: CASSPRQGYNQPQHF

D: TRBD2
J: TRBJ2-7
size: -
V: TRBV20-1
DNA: TGCAGTGCAACCGGGACTAGGGTCGCCTACGAGCAGTACTTC
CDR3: CSATGTRVAYEQYF

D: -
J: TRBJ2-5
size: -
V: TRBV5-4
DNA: TGTGCCAGCAGCGCCCCGGACCCTATGGAAGAGACCCAGTACTTC
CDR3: CASSAPDPMEETQYF

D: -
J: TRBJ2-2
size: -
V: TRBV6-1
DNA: TGTGCCAGCCTCGAGGCGAACACCGGGGAGCTGTTTTTT
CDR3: CASLEANTGELFF

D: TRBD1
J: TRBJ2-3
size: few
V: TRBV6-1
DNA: TGTGCCAGCAGTGATCACAGGGGAACCACAGATACGCAGTATTTT
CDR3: CASSDHRGTTDTQYF

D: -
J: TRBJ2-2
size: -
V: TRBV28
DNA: TGTGCCAGCCGATCGACCGACAGAAACGGGGAGCTGTTTTTT
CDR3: CASRSTDRNGELFF

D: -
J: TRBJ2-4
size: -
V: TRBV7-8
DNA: TGTGCCAGCAGCCCCCGGGCCAGAGAAAACATTCAGTACTTC
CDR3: CASSPRARENIQYF

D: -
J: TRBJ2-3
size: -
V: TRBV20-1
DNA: TGCAGTGCTCCCCCCGGCCGGGGTAGCACAGATACGCAGTATTTT
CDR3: CSAPPGRGSTDTQYF

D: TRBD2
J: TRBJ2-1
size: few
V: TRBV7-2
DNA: TGTGCCAGCAGCCCGCAGGGACTAGCGGCCTACAATGAGCAGTTCTTC
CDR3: CASSPQGLAAYNEQFF

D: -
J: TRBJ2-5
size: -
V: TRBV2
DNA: TGTGCCAGCAGTGACGAGACCCAGTACTTC
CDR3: CASSDETQYF

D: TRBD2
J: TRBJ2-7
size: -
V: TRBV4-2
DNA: TGTGCCAGCAGCCAAGGTGTGGGACTAGCGGGAAAAGAGCAGTACTTC
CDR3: CASSQGVGLAGKEQYF

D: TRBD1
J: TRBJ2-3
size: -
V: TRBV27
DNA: TGTGCCAGCAGGCCCCTCACCCACAGGGGTAGTACAGATACGCAGTATTTT
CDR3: CASRPLTHRGSTDTQYF

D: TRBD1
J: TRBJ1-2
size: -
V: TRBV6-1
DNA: TGTGCCAGCAGTCGGCAGACAGGGAACTATGGCTACACCTTC
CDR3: CASSRQTGNYGYTF

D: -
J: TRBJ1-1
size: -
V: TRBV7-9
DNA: TGTGCCAGCAGCTCCGACACATTTGAAGCTTTCTTT
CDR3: CASSSDTFEAFF

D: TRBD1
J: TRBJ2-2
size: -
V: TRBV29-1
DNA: TGCAGCGTAGACAGGGTTGGGGACACCGGGGAGCTGTTTTTT
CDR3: CSVDRVGDTGELFF

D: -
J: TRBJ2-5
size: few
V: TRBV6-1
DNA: TGTGCCAGCAGCACAGGTATTGGCCCCCAAGAGACCCAGTACTTC
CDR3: CASSTGIGPQETQYF

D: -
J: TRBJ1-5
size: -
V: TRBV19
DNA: TGTGCCAGTAGTATAGCTAGCAATCAGCCCCAGCATTTT
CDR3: CASSIASNQPQHF

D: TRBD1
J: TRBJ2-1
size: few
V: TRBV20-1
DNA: TGCAGTGCTAGACACCGGGACAGGGGCCTTTTCAACAATGAGCAGTTCTTC
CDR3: CSARHRDRGLFNNEQFF

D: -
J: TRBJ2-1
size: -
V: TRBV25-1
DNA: TGTGCCAGCAGTACACAGGCAGTTAGCTCCTACAATGAGCAGTTCTTC
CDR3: CASSTQAVSSYNEQFF

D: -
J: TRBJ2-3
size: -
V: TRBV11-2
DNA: TGTGCCAGCAGCCCAGACCCGGGCGCAGATACGCAGTATTTT
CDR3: CASSPDPGADTQYF

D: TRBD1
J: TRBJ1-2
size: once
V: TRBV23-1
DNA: TGCGCCAGCCGACCGGCAGGGGGAGGGGGCTACACCTTC
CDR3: CASRPAGGGGYTF

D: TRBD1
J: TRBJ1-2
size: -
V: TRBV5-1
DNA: TGCGCCAGCAGCCCGACAGGGGGTAACTATGGCTACACCTTC
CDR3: CASSPTGGNYGYTF

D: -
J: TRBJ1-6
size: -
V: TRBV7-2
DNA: TGTGCCAGCAGCTTAGTCCCTAATAATTCACCCCTCCACTTT
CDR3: CASSLVPNNSPLHF

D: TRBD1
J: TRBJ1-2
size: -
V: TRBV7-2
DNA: TGTGCCAGCAGCCCTAGGACAGGGCAAAACTATGGCTACACCTTC
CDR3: CASSPRTGQNYGYTF

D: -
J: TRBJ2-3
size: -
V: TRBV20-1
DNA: TGCAGTGCCCCCAGGGCTCGGGATACGCAGTATTTT
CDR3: CSAPRARDTQYF

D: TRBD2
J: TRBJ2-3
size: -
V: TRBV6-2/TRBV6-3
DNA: TGTGCCAGCGAAACCAGACTAGCGGGGTCCACAGATACGCAGTATTTT
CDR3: CASETRLAGSTDTQYF

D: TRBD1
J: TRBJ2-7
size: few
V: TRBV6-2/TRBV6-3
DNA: TGTGCCAGCAGTTTCCCTTTAAGGGGACAGGGCCTCACAGAGGTCTACGAGCAGTACTTC
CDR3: CASSFPLRGQGLTEVYEQYF

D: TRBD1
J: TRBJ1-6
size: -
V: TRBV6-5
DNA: TGTGCCAGCAGTTCCGGCAAGACAGGGGATAATAATTCACCCCTCCACTTT
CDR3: CASSSGKTGDNNSPLHF

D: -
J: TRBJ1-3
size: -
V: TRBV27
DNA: TGTGCCAGCAGACAGGGATCTGGAAACACCATATATTTT
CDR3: CASRQGSGNTIYF

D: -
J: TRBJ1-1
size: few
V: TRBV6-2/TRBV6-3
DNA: TGTGCCAGCACTCGAATCGTGGAAACTGAAGCTTTCTTT
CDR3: CASTRIVETEAFF

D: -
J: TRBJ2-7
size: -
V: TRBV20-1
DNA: TGCAGTGCCCCTACCAACGGCGAAAGCTACGAGCAGTACTTC
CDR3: CSAPTNGESYEQYF